This T cell receptor (beta chain) was sequenced in a study of chemoradiotherapy in HPV16-positive cancers. Study background: Candidate HPV-specific T-cell clones and common TCR motifs came from functional assays in a couple of HPV16-positive patients.

CDR1 is SGHRS and CDR2 is YFSETQ in the germline V gene. The CDR3 runs to 15 residues. V was clipped by 4 bases and J by 4 bases; unmatched bases: 8. Turning to this clone: The antigen remains undetermined.

Here immunoSEQ multiplex PCR was the method, and the copy in TCRdb shows in-frame clones only, minus some. The repertoire holds 6,500 to 9,000 clones, with around 90% as singletons. Findings of the study overall: Candidate HPV-specific clones and E7-related TCR motifs grew in tumor during treatment.

The source was tumor tissue, collected from a patient who underwent chemoradiotherapy. This TCR derives from a human donor with HPV-associated anogenital cancer. This chain joins TRBV5-1 and TRBJ1-3; 7 bases line up with TRBD1. CDR3 residues: CASSANRGWGNTIYF. In DNA form, the CDR3 reads TGCGCCAGCAGCGCCAACAGGGGTTGGGGAAACACCATATATTTT.